One sample yielded the 12 T cell receptor beta chains listed below, sequenced in a study of long-term antiretroviral therapy in people with HIV. Survey level was the resolution at which the v3.0 immunoSEQ assay ran. The table came from immunoSEQ multiplex PCR; TCRdb's copy has only in-frame clones and leaves some out. The sample holds approximately 23,000 clones, around 82% seen once. Source: unsorted PBMCs, taken 1.5 years after starting antiretroviral therapy. Receptor source: a man under 40 with HIV.

J is TRBJ1-3 and V is TRBV19; the match to TRBD1 covers 7 bases. CDR3 length: 15 amino acids. The ends lost 5 bases at V and 1 base at J; junction bases unmatched: 5. Looked up from germline, CDR1 is LNHDA and CDR2 is SQIVND (reference sequence). CDR3 in amino acids: CASSATGNSGNTIYF. The DNA for the CDR3 is TGTGCCAGTAGTGCGACAGGGAATTCTGGAAACACCATATATTTT.

The chain links TRBV7-9 to TRBJ2-7, with 12 bases fitting TRBD2. The J segment lost 5 bases and the V segment lost 7 bases, leaving 15 bases of the junction unmatched. This CDR3 contains 17 residues. Per germline, CDR1 SEHNR and CDR2 FQNEAQ (reference sequence). The chain's CDR3 is CASMGSGTTSGRHEQYF. In DNA form, the CDR3 reads TGTGCCAGCATGGGGTCGGGGACTACTAGCGGGAGGCACGAGCAGTACTTC.

The genes are TRBV20-1 and TRBJ2-5; 10 bases are a match to TRBD2. V lost 1 base and J lost 13; bases outside the gene matches: 3. This CDR3 contains 11 residues. Germline V lookup: CDR1 DFQATT, CDR2 SNEGSKA (reference sequence). The CDR3 DNA follows: TGCAGTGCTAGAGTCTCTAGCGGGAGGTACTTC. Translation gives CSARVSSGRYF.

This chain uses TRBV14 with TRBJ1-2, with 9 bases aligning to TRBD1. Germline loops: CDR1 SGHDN, CDR2 FVKESK. This CDR3 is built from 13 residues. V lost 4 bases and J lost 4; bases outside the gene matches: 1. The CDR3 region has the DNA TGTGCCAGCAGCCTGGGACAGGGCTATGGCTACACCTTC. Residues: CASSLGQGYGYTF.

The chain links TRBV11-3 to TRBJ2-2; TRBD2 is a possible D gene (5 bases). V shed 5 bases and J shed 4 bases, with 11 bases lying between them. CDR3 length: 14 residues. The germline gives CDR1 SGHNT, CDR2 YENEEA. The CDR3 DNA follows: TGTGCCAGCAGCGAGCGACGGGGCACCGGGGAGCTGTTTTTT. This gives the protein CASSERRGTGELFF.

The chain recombines TRBV5-5 with TRBJ2-3; a weak D match, TRBD1 (7 bases). The CDR3 totals 16 residues. CDR1 is SGHKS, CDR2 YYEKEE, per germline (reference sequence). The V end was cut by 5 bases, the J end by 0 bases, with 16 bases between. In DNA, the CDR3 is TGTGCCAGCAGTCGGAGGGGGCCTGCTAGCACAGATACGCAGTATTTT. Amino acid sequence: CASSRRGPASTDTQYF.

The chain has TRBV27 and TRBJ1-2; the match to TRBD1 covers 7 bases. V gave up 2 bases and J gave up 7 bases; unmatched junction bases: 4. Germline CDR1 is MNHEY and CDR2 is SMNVEV (reference sequence). The CDR3 consists of 13 residues. CDR3 coding DNA: TGTGCCAGCAGTTTAAAGGGGGCGCCTGGCTACACCTTC. Protein: CASSLKGAPGYTF.

Only a few counts were recorded for this clone. The chain is built from TRBV19 and TRBJ2-7; tentatively, D is TRBD2 (5 bases). Germline loops: CDR1 LNHDA, CDR2 SQIVND (reference sequence). V was trimmed by 6 bases and J by 3 bases, leaving 6 bases between them. The CDR3 extends over 11 amino acids. As DNA, the CDR3 is TGTGCCAGTAGCGGGGACTACGAGCAGTACTTC. Amino acids: CASSGDYEQYF.

This chain joins TRBV11-2 and TRBJ2-1; 15 nucleotides line up with TRBD2. The CDR3 length is 15 residues. Germline CDR1 reads SGHAT; CDR2 reads FQNNGV. V trimming: 4 bases; J trimming: 6 bases; junction bases outside the gene matches: 1. The CDR3 bases are TGTGCCAGCAGCTCGGGACTAGCGGGAGGCAATGAGCAGTTCTTC. The encoded protein is CASSSGLAGGNEQFF.

CDR3 sequence: CASSLPDGSRGANVLTF. The CDR3 region has the DNA TGCGCCAGCAGCTTGCCTGACGGGTCGAGAGGGGCCAACGTCCTGACTTTC. The rearrangement links TRBV5-1 to TRBJ2-6; D ambiguous. This CDR3 region has 17 residues. Germline V gene sequence: CDR1 SGHRS, CDR2 YFSETQ. The V end lost 1 base, the J end lost 4 bases, and 15 bases lay between the germline ends.

The J gene is TRBJ1-5, the V gene TRBV4-2, with no clear D. This CDR3 contains 14 residues. The germline V and J ends were trimmed by 4 bases and 4 bases, with 11 bases remaining between them. Per germline, CDR1 LGHNA and CDR2 YNFKEQ. In DNA, the CDR3 is TGTGCCAGCAGCCTACCCGGAGGTAATCAGCCCCAGCATTTT. Translating gives CASSLPGGNQPQHF.

The chain combines TRBV5-1 with TRBJ1-2; 10 nucleotides agree with TRBD1. CDR1 and CDR2 (germline): SGHRS, YFSETQ. V shed 2 bases and J 6 bases; nucleotides not matched to a gene: 7. This CDR3 contains 15 residues. For the CDR3, the DNA is TGCGCCAGCAGCTTTTTTGGGACAGGGGTTCATGGCTACACCTTC. Amino acids: CASSFFGTGVHGYTF.